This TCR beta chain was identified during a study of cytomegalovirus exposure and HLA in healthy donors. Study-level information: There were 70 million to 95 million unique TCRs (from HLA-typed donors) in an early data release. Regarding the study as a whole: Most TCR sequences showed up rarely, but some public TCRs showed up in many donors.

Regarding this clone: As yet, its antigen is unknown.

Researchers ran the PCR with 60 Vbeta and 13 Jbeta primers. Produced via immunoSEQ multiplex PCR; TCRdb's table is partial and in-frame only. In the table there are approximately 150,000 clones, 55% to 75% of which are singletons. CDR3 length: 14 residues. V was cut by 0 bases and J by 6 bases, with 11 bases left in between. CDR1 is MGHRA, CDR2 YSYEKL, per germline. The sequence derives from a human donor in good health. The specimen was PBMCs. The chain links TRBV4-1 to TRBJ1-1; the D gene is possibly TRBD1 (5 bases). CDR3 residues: CASSQETGSPEAFF. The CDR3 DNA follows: TGCGCCAGCAGCCAAGAAACAGGTAGCCCTGAAGCTTTCTTT.